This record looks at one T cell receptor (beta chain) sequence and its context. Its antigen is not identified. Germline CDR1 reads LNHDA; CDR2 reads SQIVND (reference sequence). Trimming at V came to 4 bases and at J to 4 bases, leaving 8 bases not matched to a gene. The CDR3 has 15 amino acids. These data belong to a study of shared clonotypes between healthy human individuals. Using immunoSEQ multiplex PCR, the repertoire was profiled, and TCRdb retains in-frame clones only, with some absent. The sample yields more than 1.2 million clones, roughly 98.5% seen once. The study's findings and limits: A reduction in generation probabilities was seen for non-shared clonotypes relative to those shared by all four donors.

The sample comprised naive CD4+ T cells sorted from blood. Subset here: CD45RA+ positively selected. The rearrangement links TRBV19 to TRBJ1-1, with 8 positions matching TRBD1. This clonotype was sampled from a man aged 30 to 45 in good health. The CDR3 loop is CASSNPQGVSTEAFF. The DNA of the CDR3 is TGTGCCAGTAGTAACCCACAGGGGGTAAGCACTGAAGCTTTCTTT.